This T cell receptor (beta chain) was sequenced in a study of T cell responses to AZD1222 COVID-19 vaccine. This CDR3 is 14 amino acids long. The germline V gene has CDR1 SGHAT and CDR2 FQDESV (reference sequence). V was shortened by 5 bases and J by 5 bases, with 15 bases between the two germline ends. TCRdb's copy holds only in-frame clones and misses some; the assay was immunoSEQ multiplex PCR. The repertoire holds around 150,000 clones, 92% seen once, with around 4.4% in the top ten. Remarks on this clone: What it binds is unknown.

Study observations and caveats: A mostly white British donor set with more females was recruited, and clonal diversity was possibly underestimated.

The receptor was isolated from an adult in good health. Sequencing used peripheral blood, obtained on day 0 of MenACWY control vaccination. The chain uses TRBV11-1 and TRBJ1-2; D is unclear. CDR3 sequence (DNA): TGTGCCAGCAGCCGCCTATCCGGGAGGTATGGCTACACCTTC. This codes for CASSRLSGRYGYTF.